The sequence of this T cell receptor (beta chain) was determined in a study of radiotherapy plus CTLA-4 blockade in lung cancer. Study summary: Objective responses arose in roughly 17% of patients, and approximately 28% experienced disease control. Study observations and caveats: After radiotherapy and ipilimumab, tumor-derived clones expanded in peripheral blood. The best prediction of response reportedly came from early blood T cell clone dynamics, with interferon-beta.

This clone was detected a few times. Its antigen remains unknown. Assay used: immunoSEQ multiplex PCR; TCRdb lists only in-frame clones, some missing. The sample shows about 87,000 clones, around 87% of them seen only once. Germline CDR1 is SGHVS and CDR2 is FQNEAQ. The CDR3 is made up of 16 amino acids. Trimming shortened V by 2 bases and J by 0 bases, and 11 bases separated the two germline ends. The study treated chemo-refractory metastatic non-small-cell lung cancer patients with focal radiation plus ipilimumab CTLA-4 blockade. The chain carries TRBV7-8 and TRBJ2-1; D possibly matches TRBD1 or TRBD2 (6 bases each). This specimen was peripheral blood, taken from a patient treated with radiotherapy plus ipilimumab. The source of this sequence is a human donor with non-small cell lung cancer that progressed on radiotherapy plus ipilimumab. CDR3 protein: CASSLIGGLSYNEQFF. The CDR3 DNA reads TGTGCCAGCAGCTTAATTGGGGGGCTCTCCTACAATGAGCAGTTCTTC. The whole variable domain, filled in from reference TRBV7-8 and TRBJ2-1, reads GAGVSQSPRYKVAKRGQDVALRCDPISGHVSLFWYQQALGQGPEFLTYFQNEAQLDKSGLPSDRFFAERPEGSVSTLKIQRTQQEDSAVYLCASSLIGGLSYNEQFFGPGTRLTVL.